Listed below are T cell receptor beta chains from one sample, sequenced in a study of blood T cell repertoires in COVID-19. Generated by immunoSEQ multiplex PCR, the TCRdb table keeps only in-frame clones and is missing some. Among 110,000 or so clones listed, 85% to 90% were seen once. Source material: peripheral blood. These receptors were obtained from a human donor in a cohort sampled during active COVID-19. Each CDR3 is given with its conserved first and last residue. A D gene is named only where the DNA matches it firmly. Only part of the rows carry a size: once, few, many, or a class if the clone is expanded.

v_gene: TRBV5-6
d_gene: NA
j_gene: TRBJ1-4
abundance: NA
CDR3nt: TGTGCCAGCAGCTTTAGGACAGAGATCGATACAACTAATGAAAAACTGTTTTTT
CDR3aa: CASSFRTEIDTTNEKLFF

v_gene: TRBV11-3
d_gene: NA
j_gene: TRBJ2-7
abundance: NA
CDR3nt: TGTGCCAGCAGCTTAGGGGTACTAGCCGACTTAAACGAGCAGTACTTC
CDR3aa: CASSLGVLADLNEQYF

v_gene: TRBV4-3
d_gene: TRBD2
j_gene: TRBJ2-3
abundance: NA
CDR3nt: TGCGCCAGCAGCCAAGTGGGTAGCGGGTTAGGGGATACGCAGTATTTT
CDR3aa: CASSQVGSGLGDTQYF

v_gene: TRBV19
d_gene: NA
j_gene: TRBJ1-1
abundance: NA
CDR3nt: TGTGCCAGTAGTAATGGCGTTAGGAGGACTGAAGCTTTCTTT
CDR3aa: CASSNGVRRTEAFF

v_gene: TRBV28
d_gene: NA
j_gene: TRBJ1-2
abundance: NA
CDR3nt: TGTGCCAGCACCGTAGGGAGGGGCTACACCTTC
CDR3aa: CASTVGRGYTF

v_gene: TRBV19
d_gene: NA
j_gene: TRBJ1-4
abundance: NA
CDR3nt: TGTGCCAGTAGGATTGAGGGCTTGGTAGGTGAAAAACTGTTTTTT
CDR3aa: CASRIEGLVGEKLFF

v_gene: TRBV28
d_gene: NA
j_gene: TRBJ1-6
abundance: NA
CDR3nt: TGTGCCAGCAGAGGGACACTTAATTCACCCCTCCACTTT
CDR3aa: CASRGTLNSPLHF

v_gene: TRBV5-1
d_gene: NA
j_gene: TRBJ2-5
abundance: NA
CDR3nt: TGCGCCAGCAGCTTGGGACCAGGACAGCATAAAGAGACCCAGTACTTC
CDR3aa: CASSLGPGQHKETQYF

v_gene: TRBV27
d_gene: NA
j_gene: TRBJ1-1
abundance: NA
CDR3nt: TGTGCCAGCAGTTCCCCCGGGGTACAAGCTTTCTTT
CDR3aa: CASSSPGVQAFF

v_gene: TRBV11-3
d_gene: NA
j_gene: TRBJ1-4
abundance: NA
CDR3nt: TGTGCCAGCAGCCCGGTCAGGGGAACTAATGAAAAACTGTTTTTT
CDR3aa: CASSPVRGTNEKLFF

v_gene: TRBV25-1
d_gene: NA
j_gene: TRBJ2-7
abundance: NA
CDR3nt: TGTGCCAGCAGTGCTAAACCTGTCTACGAGCAGTACTTC
CDR3aa: CASSAKPVYEQYF

v_gene: TRBV6-5
d_gene: NA
j_gene: TRBJ1-1
abundance: NA
CDR3nt: TGTGCCAGCAGAGAGAGACAGCTGAGACACACTGAAGCTTTCTTT
CDR3aa: CASRERQLRHTEAFF

v_gene: TRBV7-2
d_gene: TRBD2
j_gene: TRBJ2-2
abundance: NA
CDR3nt: TGTGCCAGCAGCCCGAGTTGGCGGGGGGGCCGAGGCACCGGGGAGCTGTTTTTT
CDR3aa: CASSPSWRGGRGTGELFF

v_gene: TRBV10-3
d_gene: NA
j_gene: TRBJ1-2
abundance: NA
CDR3nt: TGTGCCATCAGTGAGTCTCAGGGGTCTAACTATGGCTACACCTTC
CDR3aa: CAISESQGSNYGYTF

v_gene: TRBV6-5
d_gene: TRBD1
j_gene: TRBJ2-1
abundance: NA
CDR3nt: TGTGCCAGCAGTTACCGCGACAGGGTCATGGGCAATGAGCAGTTCTTC
CDR3aa: CASSYRDRVMGNEQFF

v_gene: TRBV5-1
d_gene: TRBD2
j_gene: TRBJ2-3
abundance: NA
CDR3nt: TGCGCCAGCAGCTGGACTAGCGGGAGGGCCAGAGATACGCAGTATTTT
CDR3aa: CASSWTSGRARDTQYF

v_gene: TRBV24-1
d_gene: NA
j_gene: TRBJ1-1
abundance: NA
CDR3nt: TGTGCCACCAGTGAGAGTTCGGGGTTGCACACTGAAGCTTTCTTT
CDR3aa: CATSESSGLHTEAFF

v_gene: TRBV5-6
d_gene: TRBD2
j_gene: TRBJ2-1
abundance: few
CDR3nt: TGTGCCAGCAGCTTAGGGGAGGGTTCGAGGTTCTTC
CDR3aa: CASSLGEGSRFF

v_gene: TRBV10-3
d_gene: NA
j_gene: TRBJ2-7
abundance: NA
CDR3nt: TGTGCCATCAGGGAGACTACCGGCTACGAGCAGTACTTC
CDR3aa: CAIRETTGYEQYF

v_gene: TRBV14
d_gene: TRBD1
j_gene: TRBJ2-2
abundance: once
CDR3nt: TGTGCCAGCAGCCAGCGGAGTGGGACAGGGAGGACCGGGGAGCTGTTTTTT
CDR3aa: CASSQRSGTGRTGELFF

v_gene: TRBV24-1
d_gene: TRBD1
j_gene: TRBJ2-7
abundance: NA
CDR3nt: TGTGCCACCAGTGATTTTGGACAGGGGGTCTACGAGCAGTACTTC
CDR3aa: CATSDFGQGVYEQYF

v_gene: TRBV7-2
d_gene: TRBD2
j_gene: TRBJ2-7
abundance: NA
CDR3nt: TGTGCCAGCAGCTTAGGCGGGACTAGCGGGAGGGGCGAGCAGTACTTC
CDR3aa: CASSLGGTSGRGEQYF

v_gene: TRBV19
d_gene: TRBD2
j_gene: TRBJ2-4
abundance: NA
CDR3nt: TGTGCCAGTAGTATCCAAGCGGGGTTCGGGAACATTCAGTACTTC
CDR3aa: CASSIQAGFGNIQYF

v_gene: TRBV5-1
d_gene: NA
j_gene: TRBJ2-7
abundance: once
CDR3nt: TGCGCCAGCAGCTCTGGCCCGTCGGGTCCCTACGAGCAGTACTTC
CDR3aa: CASSSGPSGPYEQYF

v_gene: TRBV2
d_gene: TRBD2
j_gene: TRBJ2-5
abundance: NA
CDR3nt: TGTGCCAGCCGGCGGAGCGGGGGGCGACAAGAGACCCAGTACTTC
CDR3aa: CASRRSGGRQETQYF

v_gene: TRBV5-4
d_gene: TRBD1
j_gene: TRBJ2-7
abundance: NA
CDR3nt: TGTGCCAGCAGCTTCCTTAGACAGGGGGTATCCTACGAGCAGTACTTC
CDR3aa: CASSFLRQGVSYEQYF

v_gene: TRBV6-6
d_gene: NA
j_gene: TRBJ1-1
abundance: once
CDR3nt: TGTGCCAGCAGCTCACAGGGTTCAACTGAAGCTTTCTTT
CDR3aa: CASSSQGSTEAFF

v_gene: TRBV6-6
d_gene: NA
j_gene: TRBJ2-2
abundance: few
CDR3nt: TGTGCCAGCAGCTTCAGCGGGGGGGAGCTGTTTTTT
CDR3aa: CASSFSGGELFF

v_gene: TRBV14
d_gene: NA
j_gene: TRBJ2-7
abundance: NA
CDR3nt: TGTGCCAGCAGCCGCATTGGGGCCAGGTACTACGAGCAGTACTTC
CDR3aa: CASSRIGARYYEQYF

v_gene: TRBV9
d_gene: TRBD1
j_gene: TRBJ2-3
abundance: NA
CDR3nt: TGTGCCAGCAGCGTAGAGGGGGCGTTCACAGATACGCAGTATTTT
CDR3aa: CASSVEGAFTDTQYF

v_gene: TRBV7-3
d_gene: NA
j_gene: TRBJ1-2
abundance: NA
CDR3nt: TGTGCCAGCAGCCCCGGGGGTGGCAGCTATGGCTACACCTTC
CDR3aa: CASSPGGGSYGYTF

v_gene: TRBV18
d_gene: NA
j_gene: TRBJ1-6
abundance: NA
CDR3nt: TGTGCCAGCTCACAAAACCCCGTTAGTCTTAAGAGCTCCTATAATTCACCCCTCCACTTT
CDR3aa: CASSQNPVSLKSSYNSPLHF

v_gene: TRBV19
d_gene: TRBD1
j_gene: TRBJ2-4
abundance: NA
CDR3nt: TGTGCCAGTAGTATGCCGACAGGGGGCTTTTTCGTCGGGTTGGCCAAAAACATTCAGTACTTC
CDR3aa: CASSMPTGGFFVGLAKNIQYF

v_gene: TRBV27
d_gene: NA
j_gene: TRBJ2-3
abundance: NA
CDR3nt: TGTGCCAGCAGTCCAAACAGCGATACGCAGTATTTT
CDR3aa: CASSPNSDTQYF

v_gene: TRBV5-1
d_gene: TRBD2
j_gene: TRBJ2-1
abundance: NA
CDR3nt: TGCGCCAGCAGCTGGAGCGGGGGGGCAGTCGGGAATGAGCAGTTCTTC
CDR3aa: CASSWSGGAVGNEQFF

v_gene: TRBV7-9
d_gene: NA
j_gene: TRBJ1-6
abundance: NA
CDR3nt: TGTGCCGTACCGTCAGGGGATGGAAATTCACCCCTCCACTTT
CDR3aa: CAVPSGDGNSPLHF

v_gene: TRBV9
d_gene: TRBD2
j_gene: TRBJ2-2
abundance: NA
CDR3nt: TGTGCCAGCAGCGTGCGGGTAGCGGGAGCCGGGGAGCTGTTTTTT
CDR3aa: CASSVRVAGAGELFF

v_gene: TRBV28
d_gene: NA
j_gene: TRBJ1-2
abundance: NA
CDR3nt: TGTGCCAGCAGTTCAGGTTTACTCGGCTACACCTTC
CDR3aa: CASSSGLLGYTF

v_gene: TRBV19
d_gene: TRBD1
j_gene: TRBJ2-2
abundance: once
CDR3nt: TGTGCCAGTAGTAAGGGGGCCGACACCGGGGAGCTGTTTTTT
CDR3aa: CASSKGADTGELFF

v_gene: TRBV4-1
d_gene: TRBD2
j_gene: TRBJ2-5
abundance: NA
CDR3nt: TGCGCCAGCAGCTTAAGCGGGAAAGAGACCCAGTACTTC
CDR3aa: CASSLSGKETQYF

v_gene: TRBV27
d_gene: TRBD2
j_gene: TRBJ2-7
abundance: NA
CDR3nt: TGTGCCAGCAAGGACAGTCTAGCGGGAGTCCACGAGCAGTACTTC
CDR3aa: CASKDSLAGVHEQYF

v_gene: TRBV11-3
d_gene: NA
j_gene: TRBJ2-1
abundance: NA
CDR3nt: TGTGCCAGCAGCCTTCGGGACTCCACGGACAATGAGCAGTTCTTC
CDR3aa: CASSLRDSTDNEQFF

v_gene: TRBV5-4
d_gene: NA
j_gene: TRBJ2-2
abundance: NA
CDR3nt: TGTGCCAGCAGCTTAGAACGGGGGGCCACCGGGGAGCTGTTTTTT
CDR3aa: CASSLERGATGELFF

v_gene: TRBV7-9
d_gene: NA
j_gene: TRBJ1-2
abundance: once
CDR3nt: TGTGCCAGCAGCTTACCGTCAGGACAGTTCTATGGCTACACCTTC
CDR3aa: CASSLPSGQFYGYTF

v_gene: TRBV6-6
d_gene: TRBD1
j_gene: TRBJ1-4
abundance: NA
CDR3nt: TGTGCCAGCCGGACAGGGCAGAACGGAAAACTGTTTTTT
CDR3aa: CASRTGQNGKLFF

v_gene: TRBV18
d_gene: NA
j_gene: TRBJ1-5
abundance: NA
CDR3nt: TGTGCCAGCTCACCATCGGGACTGAGCAATCAGCCCCAGCATTTT
CDR3aa: CASSPSGLSNQPQHF

v_gene: TRBV12-3/TRBV12-4
d_gene: TRBD1
j_gene: TRBJ1-2
abundance: NA
CDR3nt: TGTGCCAGCAGTCCAACCACAGGGGCTGGCTACACCTTC
CDR3aa: CASSPTTGAGYTF

v_gene: TRBV5-1
d_gene: TRBD1
j_gene: TRBJ2-1
abundance: NA
CDR3nt: TGCGCCAGCAGCTTGGGACAGGGGGCGGGCAATGAGCAGTTCTTC
CDR3aa: CASSLGQGAGNEQFF

v_gene: TRBV10-3
d_gene: NA
j_gene: TRBJ2-7
abundance: few
CDR3nt: TGTGCCATCAGTGGACAGGCCTACGAGCAGTACTTC
CDR3aa: CAISGQAYEQYF

v_gene: TRBV7-3
d_gene: NA
j_gene: TRBJ2-1
abundance: once
CDR3nt: TGTGCCAGCAGCTTAGTCCGGGGGACGCCGTTCTTC
CDR3aa: CASSLVRGTPFF

v_gene: TRBV7-9
d_gene: NA
j_gene: TRBJ2-2
abundance: NA
CDR3nt: TGTGCCAGCACCAAAGTAGGGACTGCGAACACCGGGGAGCTGTTTTTT
CDR3aa: CASTKVGTANTGELFF

v_gene: TRBV28
d_gene: TRBD1
j_gene: TRBJ2-7
abundance: NA
CDR3nt: TGTGCCAGCAGTTCAAAGACAGGGTACGAGCAGTACTTC
CDR3aa: CASSSKTGYEQYF

v_gene: TRBV6-4
d_gene: NA
j_gene: TRBJ2-7
abundance: NA
CDR3nt: TGTGCCAGCAGTGACTCTTGGCAGGCTAACTACGAGCAGTACTTC
CDR3aa: CASSDSWQANYEQYF